A single sample is the source of the 25 T cell receptor beta chains below, sequenced in a study of somatic mutations in cytotoxic T cells in rheumatoid arthritis. Method: immunoSEQ multiplex PCR; TCRdb's copy keeps in-frame clones and lacks some. Seen here are 10,000 or so clones, about three quarters observed once, and the top ten hold approximately 34%. Sequences were obtained from CD8+ T cells sorted from blood. Receptor source: an adult with rheumatoid arthritis.

This chain joins TRBV4-2 and TRBJ1-4, with 9 bases matching TRBD1. Germline loops: CDR1 LGHNA, CDR2 YNFKEQ. J lost 6 bases, V lost 4 bases, and 9 bases had no gene match. The CDR3 loop spans 16 amino acids. The CDR3 region has the DNA TGTGCCAGCAGCCCGGAACCTGGACAGGGGTATGAAAAACTGTTTTTT. It codes for CASSPEPGQGYEKLFF.

The CDR3 sequence: CASSQGGQGAYEQYF. CDR3 nucleotides: TGCGCCAGCAGCCAAGGTGGCCAGGGGGCCTACGAGCAGTACTTC. The chain recombines TRBV4-3 with TRBJ2-7; TRBD1 matches at 7 bases. The CDR3 covers 15 residues. V gave up 1 base and J gave up 2 bases; unmatched junction bases: 5. Germline V gene sequence: CDR1 LGHNA, CDR2 YSLEER.

The chain uses TRBV4-1 and TRBJ1-5; 8 nucleotides agree with TRBD1. The CDR3 is made up of 16 amino acids. Trimming removed 3 bases from V and 3 bases from J; junction bases left unmatched: 7. CDR1 MGHRA and CDR2 YSYEKL come from the germline V gene. The CDR3 coding sequence is TGCGCCAGCAGCCACCTAGACAGGGGATACAATCAGCCCCAGCATTTT. Translated, it gives CASSHLDRGYNQPQHF.

The CDR3 reads CASSFEGAFGLDEQFF. DNA for the CDR3: TGTGCCAGCAGCTTCGAGGGGGCATTTGGGTTAGATGAGCAGTTCTTC. V usage is TRBV5-4 and J usage is TRBJ2-1; 7 bases are shared with TRBD1. CDR1 and CDR2 from the germline V gene are SGHNT and YYREEE (reference sequence). V shed 2 bases and J 8 bases; nucleotides not matched to a gene: 13. The CDR3 totals 16 residues.

CDR3 bases: TGTGCCAGCAGGATGGGGGACAGGAGCTCCTACGAGCAGTACTTC. It translates to CASRMGDRSSYEQYF. J is TRBJ2-7 and V is TRBV27, with 8 nucleotides matching TRBD1. CDR1 and CDR2 from the germline V gene are MNHEY and SMNVEV (reference sequence). This CDR3 spans 15 amino acids. V lost 6 bases to trimming and J lost 0 bases; unmatched junction nucleotides: 7.

The chain joins TRBV5-1 to TRBJ1-1, with 12 bases aligning to TRBD1. Per the germline V gene, CDR1 is SGHRS and CDR2 is YFSETQ. After removal of 6 bases from V and 7 bases from J, the junction contained 13 bases not matched to a gene. The CDR3 consists of 16 residues. The CDR3 loop is CASTFDMGQGAFEAFF. As DNA, the CDR3 is TGCGCCAGCACCTTCGATATGGGACAGGGGGCATTTGAAGCTTTCTTT. The whole variable domain, remainder taken from reference TRBV5-1 and TRBJ1-1, is KAGVTQTPRYLIKTRGQQVTLSCSPISGHRSVSWYQQTPGQGLQFLFEYFSETQRNKGNFPGRFSGRQFSNSRSEMNVSTLELGDSALYLCASTFDMGQGAFEAFFGQGTRLTVV.

J is TRBJ2-7 and V is TRBV27; D unclear. V was cut by 2 bases and J by 2 bases, with 13 bases left in between. The CDR3 is 15 residues long. In germline, CDR1 is MNHEY, CDR2 SMNVEV (reference sequence). For the CDR3, the DNA is TGTGCCAGCAGTTTACAGACTCCGCTCGCCTACGAGCAGTACTTC. This codes for CASSLQTPLAYEQYF.

V gene TRBV4-3 combines with J gene TRBJ2-1; D unresolved. CDR1 is LGHNA and CDR2 is YSLEER in the germline V gene. The CDR3 is 13 residues long. Trimming shortened V by 1 base and J by 8 bases, and 9 bases separated the two germline ends. The CDR3 DNA reads as TGCGCCAGCAGCCAAGTTAGGGTGGATGAGCAGTTCTTC. Protein product: CASSQVRVDEQFF.

The chain joins TRBV6-4 to TRBJ2-1; 11 bases match TRBD2. The CDR3 is 15 amino acids. Trimming at V came to 4 bases and at J to 7 bases, leaving 6 bases not matched to a gene. The germline V gene encodes CDR1 MRHNA and CDR2 SNTAGT. The CDR3: CASSVGLADGNEQFF. CDR3 coding DNA: TGTGCCAGCAGTGTGGGACTAGCGGACGGGAATGAGCAGTTCTTC.

The rearrangement links TRBV28 to TRBJ2-7, with D possibly matching TRBD1 (5 bases). This CDR3 spans 15 amino acids. The V gene's germline CDR1 is MDHEN and CDR2 SYDVKM. The V and J ends lost 6 bases and 2 bases respectively, with 17 bases between them. The CDR3 here is CASSPSAGATYEQYF. DNA for the CDR3: TGTGCCAGCAGCCCCAGTGCTGGGGCCACCTACGAGCAGTACTTC.

The CDR3 DNA reads TGTGCCAGCAGCCTAGGAAGGACCTCCGACGTCTATGGCTACACCTTC. It translates to CASSLGRTSDVYGYTF. This chain joins TRBV7-9 and TRBJ1-2; D call uncertain. The CDR3 consists of 16 residues. Per germline, CDR1 SEHNR and CDR2 FQNEAQ (reference sequence). Between the trimmed V and J ends, which lost 5 bases and 4 bases, there was a span of 20 bases.

V is TRBV27 and J is TRBJ2-6; D unresolved. The CDR3 length is 12 residues. V was cut by 6 bases and J by 2 bases, with 2 bases left in between. Looked up from germline, CDR1 is MNHEY and CDR2 is SMNVEV (reference sequence). In nucleotides, the CDR3 is TGTGCCAGCAGAACTGGGGCCAACGTCCTGACTTTC. It translates to CASRTGANVLTF.

V usage is TRBV5-4 and J usage is TRBJ1-2, with D unclear. V gave up 1 base and J gave up 7 bases, with 5 bases separating them. The CDR3 totals 11 residues. CDR1 and CDR2 (germline): SGHNT, YYREEE (reference sequence). The CDR3 DNA reads TGTGCCAGCAGCTTGTCTGGTGGCTACACCTTC. Translating gives CASSLSGGYTF.

This chain uses TRBV7-7 with TRBJ2-1, with D tentatively TRBD1 or TRBD2 (6 bases each). The germline gives CDR1 SSHAT, CDR2 FNYEAQ (reference sequence). The V and J ends lost 1 base and 9 bases respectively, with 10 bases between them. The CDR3 extends over 13 amino acids. The CDR3: CASSLVEGGEQFF. Here the CDR3 DNA reads TGTGCCAGCAGCTTAGTAGAGGGGGGTGAGCAGTTCTTC.

This clone has just one count. The rearrangement links TRBV9 to TRBJ2-7, with D uncertain. Germline V CDR1 and CDR2: SGDLS, YYNGEE. The CDR3 loop spans 14 amino acids. V was pared by 4 bases and J by 3 bases, with 14 bases between. CDR3 DNA: TGTGCCAGCAGCCCCACGGGCGTCATCTACGAGCAGTACTTC. Translated, it gives CASSPTGVIYEQYF.

Only one count was recorded for this clone. The chain combines TRBV7-8 with TRBJ2-3; 9 bases fit TRBD1. This CDR3 region has 17 residues. Trimming removed 5 bases from V and 3 bases from J; junction bases left unmatched: 12. Germline V CDR1 and CDR2: SGHVS, FQNEAQ. CDR3 region: CASSPSAGQGRTDTQYF. DNA of the CDR3: TGTGCCAGCAGCCCAAGCGCCGGACAGGGGAGAACAGATACGCAGTATTTT.

The CDR3 region is CASSAQGANQPQHF. CDR3 DNA sequence: TGTGCCAGCAGTGCACAGGGGGCAAATCAGCCCCAGCATTTT. The rearrangement uses TRBV27 and TRBJ1-5; 9 bases are a match to TRBD1. V lost 5 bases to trimming and J lost 4 bases; unmatched junction nucleotides: 3. The CDR3 loop spans 14 amino acids. The germline V gene encodes CDR1 MNHEY and CDR2 SMNVEV (reference sequence).

The chain couples TRBV6-1 to TRBJ2-2; D is possibly TRBD1 (6 bases). Trimming removed 6 bases at V and 0 bases at J, with 11 bases between. The CDR3 has 15 residues. CDR1 MNHNS and CDR2 SASEGT come from the germline V gene. The CDR3 here is CASSTGSTNTGELFF. CDR3 DNA: TGTGCCAGCAGCACAGGGAGTACGAACACCGGGGAGCTGTTTTTT.

This clone was counted a single time. This chain uses TRBV2 with TRBJ2-7, with D hard to call. The CDR3 covers 12 residues. V shed 7 bases and J shed 1 base, with 8 bases lying between them. Germline V CDR1 and CDR2: SNHLY, FYNNEI. The CDR3 region is CASTGRSYEQYF. The CDR3 bases are TGTGCCAGCACGGGCAGATCCTACGAGCAGTACTTC.

The chain has TRBV4-1 and TRBJ1-1, with a tentative D call TRBD1 (5 bases). V dropped 4 bases and J dropped 1 base, with 16 bases sitting between them. Germline V gene sequence: CDR1 MGHRA, CDR2 YSYEKL. CDR3 length: 16 amino acids. CDR3 in DNA: TGCGCCAGCAGCCCCTATTTCAGGGCCTCGAACACTGAAGCTTTCTTT. It is translated as CASSPYFRASNTEAFF.

The rearrangement joins TRBV5-8 to TRBJ2-1; the match to TRBD2 covers 11 bases. The CDR3 runs to 15 residues. V lost 4 bases and J lost 7; bases outside the gene matches: 7. Germline V lookup: CDR1 SGHTS, CDR2 YDEGEE. The CDR3 DNA sequence: TGTGCCAGCAGCGCACCGGGACTAGCGGTAAATGAGCAGTTCTTC. It specifies CASSAPGLAVNEQFF.

This sequence joins TRBV5-1 and TRBJ2-2; D might be TRBD1 (5 bases). Germline CDR1 is SGHRS and CDR2 is YFSETQ. V was shortened by 4 bases and J by 0 bases, with 10 bases between the two germline ends. The CDR3 has 15 residues. The CDR3 sequence: CASSTDTANTGELFF. The CDR3, as DNA: TGCGCCAGCAGCACGGACACGGCGAACACCGGGGAGCTGTTTTTT.

This sequence joins TRBV27 and TRBJ2-1; D tentatively reads TRBD1 or TRBD2 (5 bases each). This CDR3 has 14 amino acids. V was trimmed by 3 bases and J by 8 bases, leaving 14 bases between them. Germline assignment: CDR1 MNHEY and CDR2 SMNVEV (reference sequence). CDR3 region: CASSFSQGADEQFF. The CDR3 DNA follows: TGTGCCAGCAGTTTTTCTCAGGGAGCAGATGAGCAGTTCTTC.

V and J are TRBV19 and TRBJ2-7; TRBD1 is a possible D gene (6 bases). CDR3 length equals 14 residues. The V and J ends lost 5 bases and 3 bases respectively, with 14 bases between them. The germline V gene has CDR1 LNHDA and CDR2 SQIVND (reference sequence). CDR3 sequence (DNA): TGTGCCAGTAGTTCCCGGGACACCGACTACGAGCAGTACTTC. This sequence encodes CASSSRDTDYEQYF.

This chain uses TRBV7-3 with TRBJ1-5, with a possible D match to TRBD1 (5 bases). With 4 bases removed from V and 1 base from J, the gap between germline ends came to 23 bases. Germline V gene lookup returns CDR1 SGHTA and CDR2 FQGTGA. The CDR3 is made up of 19 amino acids. This CDR3 reads CASSSNEDAQGFSNQPQHF. CDR3 sequence (DNA): TGTGCCAGCAGCTCGAATGAAGACGCCCAGGGCTTCAGCAATCAGCCCCAGCATTTT.